This T cell receptor (beta chain) is from a study of T cell responses to AZD1222 COVID-19 vaccine. This clone was picked up a small number of times. Its matching antigen is unknown. Within the sample, other DNA sequences also encode this same CDR3. Whole-study findings and limits: At baseline, seropositivity was found in only 5 to 7 AZD1222 recipients. Donors in the cohort were predominantly white British and more often female, and clonal diversity was possibly underestimated. Two AZD1222 doses significantly raised spike-specific TCR breadth and depth over controls.

V was clipped by 6 bases and J by 5 bases; unmatched bases: 5. This CDR3 has 13 residues. The method was immunoSEQ multiplex PCR; TCRdb's version includes in-frame clones alone and lacks a portion of them. The profile covers roughly 120,000 clones, with about 87% appearing a single time and 4.5% to 6% taken by the ten largest. The sample here was peripheral blood, taken on day 0 of AZD1222 vaccination. This chain joins TRBV12-3 or TRBV12-4 and TRBJ1-2, with 8 bases fitting TRBD1. This clonotype was sampled from an adult in good health. The CDR3 is CASSLDRGYGYTF. The CDR3 region has the DNA TGTGCCAGCAGCCTAGACAGGGGATATGGCTACACCTTC.